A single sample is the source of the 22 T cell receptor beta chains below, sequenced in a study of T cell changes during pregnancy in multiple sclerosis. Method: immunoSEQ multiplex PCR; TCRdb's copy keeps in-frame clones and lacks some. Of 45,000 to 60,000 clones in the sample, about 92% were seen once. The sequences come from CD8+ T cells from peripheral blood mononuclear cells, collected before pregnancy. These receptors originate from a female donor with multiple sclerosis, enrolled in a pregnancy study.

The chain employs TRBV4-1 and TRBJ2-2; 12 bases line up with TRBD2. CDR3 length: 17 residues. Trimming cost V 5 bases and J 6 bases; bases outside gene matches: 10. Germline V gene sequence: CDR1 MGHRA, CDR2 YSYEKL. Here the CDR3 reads CASSTEGLAGLAGELFF. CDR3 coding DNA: TGCGCCAGCAGCACAGAAGGACTAGCGGGGTTGGCCGGGGAGCTGTTTTTT.

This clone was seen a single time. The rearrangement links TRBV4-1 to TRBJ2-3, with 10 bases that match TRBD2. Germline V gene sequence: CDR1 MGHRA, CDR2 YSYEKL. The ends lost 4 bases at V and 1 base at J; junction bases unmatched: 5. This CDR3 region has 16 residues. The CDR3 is CASSPNLAGGTDTQYF. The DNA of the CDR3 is TGCGCCAGCAGCCCAAACCTAGCGGGGGGCACAGATACGCAGTATTTT.

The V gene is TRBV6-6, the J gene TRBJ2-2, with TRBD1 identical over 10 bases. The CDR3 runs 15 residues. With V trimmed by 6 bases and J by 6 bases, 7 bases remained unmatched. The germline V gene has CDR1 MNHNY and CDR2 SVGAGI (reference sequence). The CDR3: CASRPGTGDAGELFF. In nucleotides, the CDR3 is TGTGCCAGCAGGCCCGGGACAGGGGACGCCGGGGAGCTGTTTTTT.

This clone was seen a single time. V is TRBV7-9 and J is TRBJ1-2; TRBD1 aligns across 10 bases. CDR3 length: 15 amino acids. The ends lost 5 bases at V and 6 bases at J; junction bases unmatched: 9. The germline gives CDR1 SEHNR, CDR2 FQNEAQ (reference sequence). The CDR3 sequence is CASSDLLDRGNGYTF. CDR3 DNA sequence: TGTGCCAGCAGCGACCTTCTGGACAGGGGGAATGGCTACACCTTC.

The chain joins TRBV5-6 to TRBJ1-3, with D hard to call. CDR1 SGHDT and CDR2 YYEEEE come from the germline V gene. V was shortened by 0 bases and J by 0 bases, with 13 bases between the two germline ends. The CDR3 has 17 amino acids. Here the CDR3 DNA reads TGTGCCAGCAGCTTGGGGTTCAGCGGCGGCTCTGGAAACACCATATATTTT. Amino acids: CASSLGFSGGSGNTIYF.

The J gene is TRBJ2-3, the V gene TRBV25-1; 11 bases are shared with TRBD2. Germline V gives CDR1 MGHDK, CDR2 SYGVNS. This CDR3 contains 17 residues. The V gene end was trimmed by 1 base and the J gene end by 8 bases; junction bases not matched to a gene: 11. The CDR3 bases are TGTGCCAGCAGTGAATCCCTAGCGGGGGGACCACACCGTACGCAGTATTTT. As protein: CASSESLAGGPHRTQYF.

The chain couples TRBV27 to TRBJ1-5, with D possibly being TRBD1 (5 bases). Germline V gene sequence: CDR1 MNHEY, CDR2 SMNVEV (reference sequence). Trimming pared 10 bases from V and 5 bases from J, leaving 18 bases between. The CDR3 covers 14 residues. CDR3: CATAVMGPHQPQHF. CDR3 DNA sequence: TGTGCCACCGCAGTTATGGGGCCACATCAGCCCCAGCATTTT.

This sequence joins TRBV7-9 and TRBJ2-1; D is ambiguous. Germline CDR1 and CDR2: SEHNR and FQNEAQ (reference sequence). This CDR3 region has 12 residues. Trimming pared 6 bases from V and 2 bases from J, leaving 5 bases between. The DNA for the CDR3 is TGTGCCAGCAGGGCCCCCTACAATGAGCAGTTCTTC. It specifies CASRAPYNEQFF.

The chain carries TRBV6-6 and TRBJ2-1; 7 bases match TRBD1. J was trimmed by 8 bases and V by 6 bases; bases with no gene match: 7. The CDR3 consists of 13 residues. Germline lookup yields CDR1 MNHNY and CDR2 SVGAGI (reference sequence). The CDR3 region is CASSDTGADEQFF. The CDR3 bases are TGTGCCAGCAGCGACACAGGGGCAGATGAGCAGTTCTTC.

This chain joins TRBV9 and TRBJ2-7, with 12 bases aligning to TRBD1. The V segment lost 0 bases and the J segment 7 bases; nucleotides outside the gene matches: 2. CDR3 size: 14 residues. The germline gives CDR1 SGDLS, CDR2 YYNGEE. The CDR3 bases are TGTGCCAGCAGCGTAGGGGACAGGGGGCTTGAGCAGTACTTC. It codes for CASSVGDRGLEQYF.

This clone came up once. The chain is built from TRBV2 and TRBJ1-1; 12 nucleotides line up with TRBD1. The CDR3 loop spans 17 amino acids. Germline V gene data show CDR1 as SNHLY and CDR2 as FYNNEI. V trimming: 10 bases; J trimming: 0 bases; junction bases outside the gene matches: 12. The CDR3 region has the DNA TGTGCCAACTCTGGGGACAGGGGGCGACCAATGAACACTGAAGCTTTCTTT. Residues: CANSGDRGRPMNTEAFF.

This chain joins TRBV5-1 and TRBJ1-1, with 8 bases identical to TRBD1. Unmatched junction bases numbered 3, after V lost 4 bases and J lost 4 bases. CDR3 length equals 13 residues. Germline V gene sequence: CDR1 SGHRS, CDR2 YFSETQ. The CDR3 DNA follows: TGCGCCAGCAGCCTCACAGGGGGCACTGAAGCTTTCTTT. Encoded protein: CASSLTGGTEAFF.

The CDR3 bases are TGTGCCAGCAGCCCCACCGGGGGGACTCCGAACTACGAGCAGTACTTC. It codes for CASSPTGGTPNYEQYF. The J gene is TRBJ2-7, the V gene TRBV4-2; 7 bases agree with TRBD2. Unmatched junction bases numbered 12, after V lost 4 bases and J lost 3 bases. In germline, CDR1 is LGHNA, CDR2 YNFKEQ. The CDR3 length is 16 residues.

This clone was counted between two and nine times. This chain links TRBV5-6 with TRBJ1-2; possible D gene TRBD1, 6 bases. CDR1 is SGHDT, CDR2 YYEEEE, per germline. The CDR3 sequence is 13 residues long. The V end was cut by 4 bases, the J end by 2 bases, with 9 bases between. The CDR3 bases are TGTGCCAGCAGCCTTGACAGGAACTATGGCTACACCTTC. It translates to CASSLDRNYGYTF.

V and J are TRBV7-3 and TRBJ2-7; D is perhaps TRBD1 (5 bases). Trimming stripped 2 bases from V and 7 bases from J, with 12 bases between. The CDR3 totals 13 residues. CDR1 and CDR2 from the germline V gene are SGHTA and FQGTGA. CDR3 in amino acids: CASSLPGYGEQYF. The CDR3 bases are TGTGCCAGCAGCTTACCAGGGTATGGGGAGCAGTACTTC.

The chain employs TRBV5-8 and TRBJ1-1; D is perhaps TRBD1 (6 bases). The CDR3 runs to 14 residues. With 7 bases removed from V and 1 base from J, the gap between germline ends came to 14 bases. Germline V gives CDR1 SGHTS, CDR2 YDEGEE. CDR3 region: CASPLRQANTEAFF. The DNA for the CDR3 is TGTGCCAGCCCCCTAAGACAGGCGAACACTGAAGCTTTCTTT.

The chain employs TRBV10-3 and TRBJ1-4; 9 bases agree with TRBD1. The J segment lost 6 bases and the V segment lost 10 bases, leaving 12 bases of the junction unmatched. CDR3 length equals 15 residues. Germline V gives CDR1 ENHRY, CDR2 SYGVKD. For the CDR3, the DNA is TGTGCCAGTGGGGGGACAGGGACGGGGCATGAAAAACTGTTTTTT. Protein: CASGGTGTGHEKLFF.

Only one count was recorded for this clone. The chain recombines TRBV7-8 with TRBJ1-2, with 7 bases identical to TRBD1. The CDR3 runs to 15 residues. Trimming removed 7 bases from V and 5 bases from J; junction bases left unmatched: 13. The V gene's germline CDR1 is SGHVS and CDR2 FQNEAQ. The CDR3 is CASIDQGTAFYGYTF. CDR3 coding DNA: TGTGCCAGCATCGACCAGGGGACAGCTTTTTATGGCTACACCTTC.

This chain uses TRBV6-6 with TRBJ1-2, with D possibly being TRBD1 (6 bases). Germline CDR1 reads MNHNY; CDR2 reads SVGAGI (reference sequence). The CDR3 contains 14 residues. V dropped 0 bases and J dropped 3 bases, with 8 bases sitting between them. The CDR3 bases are TGTGCCAGCAGTTACTCGCCAGGGGACTATGGCTACACCTTC. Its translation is CASSYSPGDYGYTF.

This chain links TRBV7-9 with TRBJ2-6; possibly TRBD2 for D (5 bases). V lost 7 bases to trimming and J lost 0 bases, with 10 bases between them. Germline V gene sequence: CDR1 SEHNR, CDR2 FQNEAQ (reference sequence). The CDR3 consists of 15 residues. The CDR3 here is CASTLGASGANVLTF. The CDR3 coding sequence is TGTGCCAGCACTCTGGGAGCCTCTGGGGCCAACGTCCTGACTTTC. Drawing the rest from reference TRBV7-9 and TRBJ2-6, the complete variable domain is DTGVSQNPRHKITKRGQNVTFRCDPISEHNRLYWYRQTLGQGPEFLTYFQNEAQLEKSRLLSDRFSAERPKGSFSTLEIQRTEQGDSAMYLCASTLGASGANVLTFGAGSRLTVL.

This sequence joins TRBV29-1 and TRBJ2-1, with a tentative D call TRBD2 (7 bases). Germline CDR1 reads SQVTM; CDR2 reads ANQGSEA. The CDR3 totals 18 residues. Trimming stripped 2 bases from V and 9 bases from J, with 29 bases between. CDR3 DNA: TGCAGCGTTGAACTTAAACCAGAGGGGCAGGGGTGGGGGGGTGAGCAGTTCTTC. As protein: CSVELKPEGQGWGGEQFF.

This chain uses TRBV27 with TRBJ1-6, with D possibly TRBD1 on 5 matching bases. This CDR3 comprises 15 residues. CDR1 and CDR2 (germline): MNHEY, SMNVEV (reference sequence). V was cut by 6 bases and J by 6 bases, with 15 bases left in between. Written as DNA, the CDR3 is TGTGCCAGCAGCCCCCTGCGGGGGGGTAATTCACCCCTCCACTTT. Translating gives CASSPLRGGNSPLHF.